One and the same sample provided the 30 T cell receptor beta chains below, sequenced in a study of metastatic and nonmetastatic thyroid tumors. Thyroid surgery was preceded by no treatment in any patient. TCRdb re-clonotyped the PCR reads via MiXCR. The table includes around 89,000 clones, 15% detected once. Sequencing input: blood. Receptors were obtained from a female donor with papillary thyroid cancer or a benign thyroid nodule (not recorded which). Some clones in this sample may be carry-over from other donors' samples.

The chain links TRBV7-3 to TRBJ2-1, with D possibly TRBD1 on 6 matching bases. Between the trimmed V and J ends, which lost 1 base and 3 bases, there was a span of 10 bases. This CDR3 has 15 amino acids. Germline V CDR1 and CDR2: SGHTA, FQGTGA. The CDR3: CASSLKGGDYNEQFF. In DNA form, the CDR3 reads TGTGCCAGCAGCTTAAAAGGGGGAGACTACAATGAGCAGTTCTTC.

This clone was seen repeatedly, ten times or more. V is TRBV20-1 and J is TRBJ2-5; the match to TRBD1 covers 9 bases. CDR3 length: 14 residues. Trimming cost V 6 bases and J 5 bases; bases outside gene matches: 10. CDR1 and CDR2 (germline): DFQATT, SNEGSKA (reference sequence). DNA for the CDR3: TGCAGTGCGCCCAACGACAGGGGGGGTGAGACCCAGTACTTC. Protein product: CSAPNDRGGETQYF.

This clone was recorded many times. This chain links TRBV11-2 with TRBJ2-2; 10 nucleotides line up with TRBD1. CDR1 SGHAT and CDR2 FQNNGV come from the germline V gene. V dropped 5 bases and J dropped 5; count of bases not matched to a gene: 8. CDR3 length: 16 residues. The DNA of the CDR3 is TGTGCCAGCAGCACCCAGACAGGGGGCTTAACCGGGGAGCTGTTTTTT. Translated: CASSTQTGGLTGELFF. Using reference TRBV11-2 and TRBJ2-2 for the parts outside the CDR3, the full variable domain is EAGVAQSPRYKIIEKRQSVAFWCNPISGHATLYWYQQILGQGPKLLIQFQNNGVVDDSQLPKDRFSAERLKGVDSTLKIQPAKLEDSAVYLCASSTQTGGLTGELFFGEGSRLTVL.

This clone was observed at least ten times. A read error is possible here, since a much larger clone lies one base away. CDR3 DNA sequence: TGTACCACCAGCAGAGAGGCGCAAGACTATGGCTACACCTTC. It specifies CTTSREAQDYGYTF. The chain recombines TRBV15 with TRBJ1-2; no definite D call. Germline values: CDR1 LNHNV, CDR2 YYDKDF (reference sequence). This CDR3 is built from 14 residues.

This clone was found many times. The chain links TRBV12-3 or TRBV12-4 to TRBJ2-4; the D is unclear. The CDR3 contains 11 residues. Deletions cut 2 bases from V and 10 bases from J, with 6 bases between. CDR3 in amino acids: CASSLSQIQYF. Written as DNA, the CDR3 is TGTGCCAGCAGTTTATCACAAATTCAGTACTTC.

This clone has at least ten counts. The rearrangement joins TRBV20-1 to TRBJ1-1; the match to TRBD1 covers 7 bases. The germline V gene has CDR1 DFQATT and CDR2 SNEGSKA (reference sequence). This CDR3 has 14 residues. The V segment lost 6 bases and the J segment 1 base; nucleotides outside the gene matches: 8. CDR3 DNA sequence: TGCAGTGCAAAGCTAGGGGGCGCGAACACTGAAGCTTTCTTT. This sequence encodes CSAKLGGANTEAFF.

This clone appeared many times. The CDR3 here is CASSYQGSGGMDTQYF. The CDR3 region has the DNA TGTGCCAGCAGTTACCAGGGTAGCGGGGGGATGGATACGCAGTATTTT. The V gene is TRBV6-6, the J gene TRBJ2-3; 10 nucleotides line up with TRBD2. The CDR3 is 16 residues long. Per germline, CDR1 MNHNY and CDR2 SVGAGI (reference sequence). J was trimmed by 6 bases and V by 2 bases; bases with no gene match: 8.

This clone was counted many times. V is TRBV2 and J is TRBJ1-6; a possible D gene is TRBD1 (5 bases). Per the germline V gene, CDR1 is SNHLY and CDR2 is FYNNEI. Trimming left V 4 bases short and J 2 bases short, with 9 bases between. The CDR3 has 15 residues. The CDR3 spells CASSGDGTYNSPLHF. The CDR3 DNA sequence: TGTGCCAGCAGTGGGGACGGTACCTATAATTCACCCCTCCACTTT.

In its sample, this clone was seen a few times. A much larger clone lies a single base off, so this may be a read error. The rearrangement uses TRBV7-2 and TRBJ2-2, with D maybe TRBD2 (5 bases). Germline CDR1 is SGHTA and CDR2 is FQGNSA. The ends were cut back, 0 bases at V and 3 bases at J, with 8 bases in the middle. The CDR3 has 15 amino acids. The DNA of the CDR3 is TGTGCCAGCAGCTTAGCGACTAACCACACCGGGGAGCTGTTTTTT. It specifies CASSLATNHTGELFF.

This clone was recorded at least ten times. DNA of the CDR3: TGTGCCAGCAGTATCGGTACCTCCGCCTCGAACGATGGCTACACCTTC. Amino acids: CASSIGTSASNDGYTF. This chain links TRBV7-8 with TRBJ1-2; the D is unclear. Trimming stripped 6 bases from V and 6 bases from J, with 23 bases between. Per the germline V gene, CDR1 is SGHVS and CDR2 is FQNEAQ. This CDR3 contains 16 residues. Together with reference TRBV7-8 and TRBJ1-2, the CDR3 gives the full variable domain: GAGVSQSPRYKVAKRGQDVALRCDPISGHVSLFWYQQALGQGPEFLTYFQNEAQLDKSGLPSDRFFAERPEGSVSTLKIQRTQQEDSAVYLCASSIGTSASNDGYTFGSGTRLTVV.

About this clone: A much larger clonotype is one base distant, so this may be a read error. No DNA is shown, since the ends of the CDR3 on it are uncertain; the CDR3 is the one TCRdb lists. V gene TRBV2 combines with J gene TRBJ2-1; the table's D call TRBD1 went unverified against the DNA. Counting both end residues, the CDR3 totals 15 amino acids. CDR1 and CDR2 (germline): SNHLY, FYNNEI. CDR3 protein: CASSGVGQGTGGQLF.

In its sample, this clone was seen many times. The CDR3 loop is CASSVRGNTEAFF. Written as DNA, the CDR3 is TGTGCCAGCAGCGTAAGGGGCAACACTGAAGCTTTCTTT. The rearrangement joins TRBV9 to TRBJ1-1; D possibly corresponds to TRBD1 (5 bases). V was shortened by 1 base and J by 2 bases, with 6 bases between the two germline ends. Germline lookup yields CDR1 SGDLS and CDR2 YYNGEE. CDR3 length: 13 residues.

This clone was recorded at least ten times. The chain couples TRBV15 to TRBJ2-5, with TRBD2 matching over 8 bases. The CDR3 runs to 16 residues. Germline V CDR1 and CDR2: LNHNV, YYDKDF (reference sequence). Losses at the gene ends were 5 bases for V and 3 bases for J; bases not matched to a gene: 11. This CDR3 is CATSLLRGGIEETQYF. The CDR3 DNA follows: TGTGCCACCAGCCTCCTTCGGGGGGGTATAGAAGAGACCCAGTACTTC.

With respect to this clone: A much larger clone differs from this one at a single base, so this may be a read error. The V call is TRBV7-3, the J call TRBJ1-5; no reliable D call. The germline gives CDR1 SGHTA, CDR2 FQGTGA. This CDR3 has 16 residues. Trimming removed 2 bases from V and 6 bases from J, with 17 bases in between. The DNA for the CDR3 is TGTGCCAGCAGCTTAGTAAGCCCGAGAACGGCTCAGCCCCAGCATTTT. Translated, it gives CASSLVSPRTAQPQHF.

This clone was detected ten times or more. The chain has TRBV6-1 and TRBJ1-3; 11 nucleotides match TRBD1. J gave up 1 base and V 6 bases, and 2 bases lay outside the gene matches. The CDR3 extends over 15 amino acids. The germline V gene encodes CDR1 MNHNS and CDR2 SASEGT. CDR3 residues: CASRRDRGSGNTIYF. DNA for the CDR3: TGTGCCAGCAGGAGGGACAGGGGGTCTGGAAACACCATATATTTT.

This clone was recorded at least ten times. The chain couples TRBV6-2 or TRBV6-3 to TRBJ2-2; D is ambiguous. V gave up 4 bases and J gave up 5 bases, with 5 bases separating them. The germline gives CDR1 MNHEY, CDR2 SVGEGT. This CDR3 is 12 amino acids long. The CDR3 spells CASSSGTGELFF. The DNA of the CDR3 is TGTGCCAGCAGTTCTGGGACCGGGGAGCTGTTTTTT.

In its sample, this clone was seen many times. The CDR3 nucleotides are TGTGCCAGCAGTCCTAGCGGGGGGGCCGGGGAGCTGTTTTTT. Encoded protein: CASSPSGGAGELFF. J is TRBJ2-2 and V is TRBV6-1, with 12 bases that match TRBD2. The CDR3 length is 14 residues. With 5 bases clipped from V and 6 bases from J, the junction kept 1 base outside the gene matches. From germline, CDR1 is MNHNS and CDR2 SASEGT.

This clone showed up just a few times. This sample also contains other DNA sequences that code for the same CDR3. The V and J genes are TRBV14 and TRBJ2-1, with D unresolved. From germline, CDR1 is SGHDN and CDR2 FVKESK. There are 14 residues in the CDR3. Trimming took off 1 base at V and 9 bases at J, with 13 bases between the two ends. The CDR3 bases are TGTGCCAGCAGCCAAGTTTTACAGTCGGTTGAGCAGTTCTTC. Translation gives CASSQVLQSVEQFF.

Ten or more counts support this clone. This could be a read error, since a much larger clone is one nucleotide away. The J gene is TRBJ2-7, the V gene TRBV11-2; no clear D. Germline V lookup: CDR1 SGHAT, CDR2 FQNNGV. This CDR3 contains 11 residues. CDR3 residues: CAGSSHYEQYF. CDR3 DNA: TGTGCCGGCAGCTCCCACTACGAGCAGTACTTC.

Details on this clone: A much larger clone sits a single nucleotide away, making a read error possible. The CDR3 region has the DNA TGCAGTGCGTGGTACAGGGGCCATTATGGCTACACCTTC. Protein product: CSAWYRGHYGYTF. The chain is built from TRBV20-1 and TRBJ1-2, with 7 bases lining up with TRBD1. The CDR3 consists of 13 residues. Germline CDR1 is DFQATT and CDR2 is SNEGSKA (reference sequence). After removal of 6 bases from V and 5 bases from J, the junction contained 9 bases not matched to a gene.

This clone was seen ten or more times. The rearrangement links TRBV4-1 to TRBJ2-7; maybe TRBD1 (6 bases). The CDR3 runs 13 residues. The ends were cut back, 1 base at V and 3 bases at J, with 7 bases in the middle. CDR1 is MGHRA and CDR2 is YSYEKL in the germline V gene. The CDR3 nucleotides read TGCGCCAGCAGCCAAGGGACAGTCTACGAGCAGTACTTC. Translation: CASSQGTVYEQYF.

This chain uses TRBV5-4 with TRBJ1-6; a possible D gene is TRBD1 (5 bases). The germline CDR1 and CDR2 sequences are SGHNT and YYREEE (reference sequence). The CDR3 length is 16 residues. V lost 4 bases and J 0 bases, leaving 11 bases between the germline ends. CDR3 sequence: CASSRGMSSYNSPLHF. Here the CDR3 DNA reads TGTGCCAGCAGCCGGGGGATGAGCTCCTATAATTCACCCCTCCACTTT.

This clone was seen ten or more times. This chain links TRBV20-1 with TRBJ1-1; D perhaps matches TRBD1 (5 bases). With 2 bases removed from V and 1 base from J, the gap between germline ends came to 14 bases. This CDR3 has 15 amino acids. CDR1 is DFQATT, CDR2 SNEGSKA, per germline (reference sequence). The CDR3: CSARRGSNPNTEAFF. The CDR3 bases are TGCAGTGCTAGAAGGGGCTCAAACCCGAACACTGAAGCTTTCTTT.

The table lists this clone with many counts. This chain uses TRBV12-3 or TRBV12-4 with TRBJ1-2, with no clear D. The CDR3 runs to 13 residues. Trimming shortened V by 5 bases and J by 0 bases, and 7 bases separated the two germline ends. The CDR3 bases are TGTGCCAGCAGTCTCACGGCTAACTATGGCTACACCTTC. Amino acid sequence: CASSLTANYGYTF.

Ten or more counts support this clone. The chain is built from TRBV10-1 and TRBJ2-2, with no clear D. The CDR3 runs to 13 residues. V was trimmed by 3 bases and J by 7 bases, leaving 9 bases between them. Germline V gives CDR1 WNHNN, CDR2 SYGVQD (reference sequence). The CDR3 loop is CASSDGRLGELFF. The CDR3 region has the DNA TGCGCCAGCAGTGACGGGCGTCTCGGGGAGCTGTTTTTT.

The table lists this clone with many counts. The CDR3 DNA is TGTGCCAGCAGCCCGAGGACAGCACTCCATGCCTACAATGAGCAGTTCTTC. Amino acids: CASSPRTALHAYNEQFF. The chain couples TRBV4-2 to TRBJ2-1; the D gene is possibly TRBD1 (6 bases). V shed 4 bases and J shed 2 bases, with 18 bases lying between them. Germline V gene data show CDR1 as LGHNA and CDR2 as YNFKEQ. This CDR3 has 17 amino acids.

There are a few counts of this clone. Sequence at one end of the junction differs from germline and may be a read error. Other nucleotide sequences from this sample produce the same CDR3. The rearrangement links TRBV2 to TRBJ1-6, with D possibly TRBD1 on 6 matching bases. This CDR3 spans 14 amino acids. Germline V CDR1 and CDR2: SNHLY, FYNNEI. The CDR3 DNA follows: TGTGCCAGCAGCCGGGAGGGGGGAAACTCACCCCTTCACTTT. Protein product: CASSREGGNSPLHF.

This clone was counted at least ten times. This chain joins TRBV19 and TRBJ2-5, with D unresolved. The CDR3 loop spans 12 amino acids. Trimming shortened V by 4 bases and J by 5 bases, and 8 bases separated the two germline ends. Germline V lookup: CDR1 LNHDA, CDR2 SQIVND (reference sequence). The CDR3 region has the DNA TGTGCCAGTAGTACCGGGTTTGAGACCCAGTACTTC. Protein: CASSTGFETQYF.

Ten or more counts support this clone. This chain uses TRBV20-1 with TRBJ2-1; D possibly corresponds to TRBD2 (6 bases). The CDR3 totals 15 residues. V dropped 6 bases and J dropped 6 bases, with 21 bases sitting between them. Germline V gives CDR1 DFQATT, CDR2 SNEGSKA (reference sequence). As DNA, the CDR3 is TGCAGTGCCGCCGGGCGGGACTCGGACCTCAATGAGCAGTTCTTC. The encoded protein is CSAAGRDSDLNEQFF.

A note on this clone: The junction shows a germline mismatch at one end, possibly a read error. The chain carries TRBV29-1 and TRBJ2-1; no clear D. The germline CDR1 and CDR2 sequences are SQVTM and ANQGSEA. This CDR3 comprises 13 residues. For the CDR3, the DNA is TGCAGCGTCGAAAGTGCTGTTAGCCATGACCAGTTCTTC. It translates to CSVESAVSHDQFF.